This T cell receptor beta chain was profiled in a study of blood T cell repertoires in COVID-19. As for the study in general: Samples taken during acute and convalescent COVID-19 were collected in the United States, Italy and Spain. T cells, B-cell-depleted T cells, or PBMCs supplied cDNA or gDNA.

Study members were between 18 and 89 years old and lived in 25 or so US regions. The study counted Cohort 3 donors as recovered given two negative PCRs, clearance, or symptom resolution. Produced via immunoSEQ multiplex PCR; TCRdb's table is partial and in-frame only. The profile shows fewer than 350,000 clones, approximately 85% of them singletons. This CDR3 comprises 13 residues. Germline V gene sequence: CDR1 MNHEY, CDR2 SVGAGI. Unmatched junction bases numbered 7, after V lost 8 bases and J lost 7 bases. The sequencing sample was made of PBMCs or T cells enriched from blood (not recorded which). The TCR sequence derives from a man younger than 40 who had recovered from COVID-19. This chain uses TRBV6-5 with TRBJ2-1; 8 bases align to TRBD2. The CDR3, as DNA: TGTGCCAGCCATTGGGAGCGGGGGAATGAGCAGTTCTTC. Translation gives CASHWERGNEQFF.